One and the same sample provided the 30 T cell receptor beta chains below, sequenced in a study of blood T cell repertoires in COVID-19 (dated by TCRdb to about 2020). Receptors were amplified or captured by the immunoSEQ multiplex PCR assay. The table was pulled from immuneACCESS by TCRdb, which kept in-frame rearrangements only. Such tables lose some clones; where checked, under half of the loss comes from unresolved V genes, and the rest has no known cause. The table for this sample lists 200,000 to 250,000 clones; approximately 90% of them were counted only once. The biggest ten clones account for more than 2.5% of the sample. The sequenced material came from PBMCs or T cells enriched from blood (not recorded which). The receptor source for this set is a woman in her twenties or thirties who had recovered from COVID-19.

The chain employs TRBV23-1 and TRBJ1-1, with D possibly matching TRBD1 (5 bases). TRBV23-1 is sorted into the ORF group, with uncertain function. V was pared by 10 bases and J by 5 bases, with 20 bases between. The CDR3 sequence is 14 residues long. In DNA, the CDR3 is TGCGCCAATCCGTTAGCCGGGGGGGGGACTGAAGCTTTCTTT. Its protein product is CANPLAGGGTEAFF.

J is TRBJ2-2 and V is TRBV5-4; 8 nucleotides agree with TRBD2. The CDR3 is 14 residues long. V shed 4 bases, J shed 4 bases, and the junction held 3 bases outside the gene matches. CDR1 and CDR2 from the germline V gene are SGHNT and YYREEE (reference sequence). For the CDR3, the DNA is TGTGCCAGCAGCCTCGCGGGGGGCACCGGGGAGCTGTTTTTT. This translates into CASSLAGGTGELFF.

J is TRBJ2-7 and V is TRBV7-9, with a weak D call TRBD1 (6 bases). The CDR3 totals 14 residues. The germline CDR1 and CDR2 sequences are SEHNR and FQNEAQ (reference sequence). V was shortened by 4 bases and J by 0 bases, with 10 bases between the two germline ends. CDR3 DNA sequence: TGTGCCAGCAGCTCCGGGGACACCTCCTACGAGCAGTACTTC. This gives the protein CASSSGDTSYEQYF.

J is TRBJ2-7 and V is TRBV11-2; the match to TRBD2 covers 12 bases. The CDR3 consists of 14 residues. V shed 4 bases and J 2 bases; nucleotides not matched to a gene: 0. The V gene's germline CDR1 is SGHAT and CDR2 FQNNGV. Here the CDR3 DNA reads TGTGCCAGCAGCTCTAGCGGGGGGGCCTACGAGCAGTACTTC. This sequence encodes CASSSSGGAYEQYF.

This clone was detected only once. The chain recombines TRBV7-9 with TRBJ2-1, with no clear D. The germline V gene encodes CDR1 SEHNR and CDR2 FQNEAQ (reference sequence). The germline V and J ends were trimmed by 7 bases and 8 bases, with 15 bases remaining between them. There are 13 residues in the CDR3. This CDR3 is CASTNNSRDEQFF. The CDR3 region has the DNA TGTGCCAGCACCAACAATTCTCGGGATGAGCAGTTCTTC.

V usage is TRBV7-6 and J usage is TRBJ2-5, with 8 nucleotides matching TRBD2. There are 16 residues in the CDR3. Germline assignment: CDR1 SGHVS and CDR2 FNYEAQ. V shed 1 base and J 5 bases; nucleotides not matched to a gene: 9. CDR3 sequence reads: CASSLETGGVGETQYF. CDR3 nucleotides: TGTGCCAGCAGCTTAGAGACCGGGGGGGTCGGGGAGACCCAGTACTTC. The variable domain in full, completed from reference TRBV7-6 and TRBJ2-5, reads GAGVSQSPRYKVTKRGQDVALRCDPISGHVSLYWYRQALGQGPEFLTYFNYEAQQDKSGLPNDRFSAERPEGSISTLTIQRTEQRDSAMYRCASSLETGGVGETQYFGPGTRLLVL.

The chain employs TRBV12-3 or TRBV12-4 and TRBJ1-2, with a possible D match to TRBD1 (6 bases). This CDR3 spans 13 amino acids. Trimming stripped 6 bases from V and 8 bases from J, with 16 bases between. Here the CDR3 DNA reads TGTGCCAGCAGCCTTGGGGACACTATCGGCTACACCTTC. It yields the protein CASSLGDTIGYTF.

The rearrangement uses TRBV4-1 and TRBJ2-4; perhaps TRBD1 as D (5 bases). V dropped 0 bases and J dropped 7 bases, with 13 bases sitting between them. The CDR3 runs 15 residues. Germline assignment: CDR1 MGHRA and CDR2 YSYEKL. The CDR3: CASSQDWGPRNIQYF. CDR3 coding DNA: TGCGCCAGCAGCCAAGACTGGGGCCCGAGGAACATTCAGTACTTC.

The rearrangement joins TRBV4-3 to TRBJ1-1, with D unclear. From germline, CDR1 is LGHNA and CDR2 YSLEER. This CDR3 is built from 13 residues. V lost 6 bases to trimming and J lost 4 bases, with 12 bases between them. The CDR3 DNA reads as TGCGCCAGCAGTCCTCAGCGGGGCACTGAAGCTTTCTTT. It encodes CASSPQRGTEAFF.

The genes are TRBV6-1 and TRBJ1-5, with 11 bases aligning to TRBD1. V trimming: 2 bases; J trimming: 9 bases; junction bases outside the gene matches: 9. The V gene's germline CDR1 is MNHNS and CDR2 SASEGT. This CDR3 is 16 amino acids long. CDR3 loop: CASSERTGGESAPQHF. DNA for the CDR3: TGTGCCAGCAGTGAAAGGACAGGGGGCGAGTCTGCGCCCCAGCATTTT.

The chain employs TRBV29-1 and TRBJ1-1, with D maybe TRBD1 (5 bases). The CDR3 is made up of 11 amino acids. From germline, CDR1 is SQVTM and CDR2 ANQGSEA. The V end was cut by 3 bases, the J end by 6 bases, with 8 bases between. CDR3 sequence reads: CSVDGGAEAFF. The CDR3 DNA is TGCAGCGTTGACGGAGGGGCTGAAGCTTTCTTT.

This chain links TRBV12-5 with TRBJ1-5, with D possibly TRBD1 on 6 matching bases. CDR1 is LGHNT and CDR2 is FRNRAP in the germline V gene. Between the trimmed V and J ends, which lost 6 bases and 3 bases, there was a span of 15 bases. The CDR3 length is 15 residues. In DNA, the CDR3 is TGTGCTAGTGGCCCGAAGGGGGTAAACAATCAGCCCCAGCATTTT. It codes for CASGPKGVNNQPQHF.

CDR3 residues: CASSQEWWGPDYTGELFF. DNA for the CDR3: TGTGCCAGCAGCCAAGAGTGGTGGGGCCCAGATTACACCGGGGAGCTGTTTTTT. V gene TRBV14 combines with J gene TRBJ2-2, with TRBD1 as a possible D gene (5 bases). Germline-derived CDR1 and CDR2 are SGHDN and FVKESK. The CDR3 is 18 amino acids. V lost 0 bases to trimming and J lost 3 bases, with 17 bases between them.

The chain joins TRBV25-1 to TRBJ2-2, with 9 bases that match TRBD1. Germline lookup yields CDR1 MGHDK and CDR2 SYGVNS. J gave up 6 bases and V 2 bases, and 7 bases lay outside the gene matches. The CDR3 sequence is 16 residues long. The DNA of the CDR3 is TGTGCCAGCAGTGAAGACTGGACAGGGGTTTCCGGGGAGCTGTTTTTT. Translation: CASSEDWTGVSGELFF. The entire variable domain, with the rest obtained from reference TRBV25-1 and TRBJ2-2, is as follows: EADIYQTPRYLVIGTGKKITLECSQTMGHDKMYWYQQDPGMELHLIHYSYGVNSTEKGDLSSESTVSRIRTEHFPLTLESARPSHTSQYLCASSEDWTGVSGELFFGEGSRLTVL.

The chain recombines TRBV4-2 with TRBJ2-3; 8 bases are a match to TRBD2. The CDR3 runs 15 residues. V shed 1 base and J 4 bases; nucleotides not matched to a gene: 4. Germline lookup yields CDR1 LGHNA and CDR2 YNFKEQ. In DNA, the CDR3 is TGTGCCAGCAGCCAAGTTAGGACTAGCCCAGATACGCAGTATTTT. It encodes CASSQVRTSPDTQYF.

V gene TRBV5-1 combines with J gene TRBJ2-1, with a possible D match to TRBD2 (7 bases). Trimming left V 4 bases short and J 0 bases short, with 17 bases between. Germline V gene sequence: CDR1 SGHRS, CDR2 YFSETQ. This CDR3 region has 17 residues. CDR3 loop: CASSPRGGVSSYNEQFF. CDR3 nucleotide sequence: TGCGCCAGCAGCCCCAGAGGGGGGGTTAGCTCCTACAATGAGCAGTTCTTC.

The chain joins TRBV18 to TRBJ2-3; 9 bases are a match to TRBD1. V shed 3 bases, J shed 3 bases, and the junction held 4 bases outside the gene matches. CDR3 size: 15 residues. Germline assignment: CDR1 KGHSH and CDR2 LQKENI. The CDR3 loop is CASSPRQGGTDTQYF. The CDR3 region has the DNA TGTGCCAGCTCACCCAGACAGGGGGGGACAGATACGCAGTATTTT.

The rearrangement joins TRBV18 to TRBJ2-1; D might be TRBD2 (6 bases). The ends were cut back, 0 bases at V and 5 bases at J, with 11 bases in the middle. Germline V gives CDR1 KGHSH, CDR2 LQKENI. The CDR3 covers 15 residues. The CDR3 bases are TGTGCCAGCTCACCACCGAGCGCGGGGAACAATGAGCAGTTCTTC. It is translated as CASSPPSAGNNEQFF. Together with reference TRBV18 and TRBJ2-1, the CDR3 gives the full variable domain: NAGVMQNPRHLVRRRGQEARLRCSPMKGHSHVYWYRQLPEEGLKFMVYLQKENIIDESGMPKERFSAEFPKEGPSILRIQQVVRGDSAAYFCASSPPSAGNNEQFFGPGTRLTVL.

J is TRBJ2-1 and V is TRBV10-3; D remains ambiguous. This CDR3 contains 15 residues. Germline CDR1 and CDR2: ENHRY and SYGVKD. V was pared by 2 bases and J by 4 bases, with 12 bases between. CDR3 nucleotide sequence: TGTGCCATCAGTGAGCACACTGGGCAGTACAATGAGCAGTTCTTC. It specifies CAISEHTGQYNEQFF.

CDR3 coding DNA: TGTGCCAGCAGTTACTCGGGGCAGGGGAACACTGAAGCTTTCTTT. Protein sequence: CASSYSGQGNTEAFF. The chain combines TRBV6-5 with TRBJ1-1; possible D gene TRBD1, 5 bases. From germline, CDR1 is MNHEY and CDR2 SVGAGI. With 0 bases removed from V and 1 base from J, the gap between germline ends came to 9 bases. The CDR3 contains 15 residues.

This chain joins TRBV5-6 and TRBJ1-1; D is possibly TRBD1 (5 bases). The CDR3 has 16 amino acids. The germline V gene has CDR1 SGHDT and CDR2 YYEEEE. V was trimmed by 6 bases and J by 3 bases, leaving 21 bases between them. The CDR3 DNA reads TGTGCCAGCAACGCCTTGCCGCGGGGGGTCGACACTGAAGCTTTCTTT. It yields the protein CASNALPRGVDTEAFF.

This rearrangement joins TRBV18 to TRBJ1-1, with a possible D match to TRBD1 (6 bases). The V end lost 3 bases, the J end lost 3 bases, and 17 bases lay between the germline ends. CDR3 length equals 16 residues. Germline V gives CDR1 KGHSH, CDR2 LQKENI. This chain's CDR3 is CASSPYHYRADTEAFF. The DNA for the CDR3 is TGTGCCAGCTCACCTTATCATTACAGGGCGGACACTGAAGCTTTCTTT. Full variable domain (remainder filled in from reference TRBV18 and TRBJ1-1): NAGVMQNPRHLVRRRGQEARLRCSPMKGHSHVYWYRQLPEEGLKFMVYLQKENIIDESGMPKERFSAEFPKEGPSILRIQQVVRGDSAAYFCASSPYHYRADTEAFFGQGTRLTVV.

The gene calls are TRBV27 and TRBJ2-5; 8 bases map to TRBD1. From germline, CDR1 is MNHEY and CDR2 SMNVEV (reference sequence). The CDR3 is 16 residues long. After removal of 3 bases from V and 2 bases from J, the junction contained 8 bases not matched to a gene. The CDR3 loop is CASSFRTGRSQETQYF. For the CDR3, the DNA is TGTGCCAGCAGTTTTCGGACAGGGAGGTCACAAGAGACCCAGTACTTC.

The chain employs TRBV27 and TRBJ1-6, with a tentative D call TRBD1 (6 bases). Germline assignment: CDR1 MNHEY and CDR2 SMNVEV (reference sequence). V was clipped by 10 bases and J by 4 bases, with 14 bases between them. The CDR3 is 14 amino acids. CDR3 sequence (DNA): TGTGCCACCAAGGGGGGGCTATATAATTCACCCCTCCACTTT. Residues: CATKGGLYNSPLHF.

This chain joins TRBV3-1 (or the pseudogene TRBV3-2) and TRBJ2-1; maybe TRBD2 (5 bases). CDR3 size: 15 residues. The germline V gene has CDR1 LGHDT and CDR2 YNNKEL (reference sequence). The ends were cut back, 2 bases at V and 6 bases at J, with 14 bases in the middle. CDR3 DNA sequence: TGTGCCAGCAGCCAAATGTCAACTAGAGGCAATGAGCAGTTCTTC. It encodes CASSQMSTRGNEQFF.

The gene calls are TRBV12-3 or TRBV12-4 and TRBJ2-1; D is possibly TRBD2 (5 bases). CDR3 length: 13 residues. Trimming removed 3 bases at V and 7 bases at J, with 10 bases between. The CDR3 DNA follows: TGTGCCAGCAGTTTGATAGCGAGGAATGAGCAGTTCTTC. Residues: CASSLIARNEQFF.

The V gene is TRBV25-1, the J gene TRBJ1-1; TRBD1 is a possible D gene (6 bases). Trimming stripped 7 bases from V and 1 base from J, with 10 bases between. Germline V gene lookup returns CDR1 MGHDK and CDR2 SYGVNS. The CDR3 spans 13 residues. The CDR3 here is CASTATGNTEAFF. DNA of the CDR3: TGTGCCAGCACCGCGACAGGGAACACTGAAGCTTTCTTT.

The rearrangement uses TRBV7-3 and TRBJ2-5; 7 bases align to TRBD1. The ends lost 2 bases at V and 2 bases at J; junction bases unmatched: 8. The CDR3 is 16 residues long. Germline V gives CDR1 SGHTA, CDR2 FQGTGA. The CDR3 loop reads CASSLRTGVGQETQYF. CDR3 nucleotides: TGTGCCAGCAGCTTACGCACAGGGGTGGGGCAAGAGACCCAGTACTTC.

The chain recombines TRBV27 with TRBJ1-5, with TRBD1 matching 7 bases. Germline loops: CDR1 MNHEY, CDR2 SMNVEV (reference sequence). Unmatched junction bases numbered 8, after V lost 4 bases and J lost 5 bases. CDR3 size: 15 residues. The CDR3 here is CASSSQGTEHQPQHF. In DNA, the CDR3 is TGTGCCAGCAGTTCCCAAGGGACAGAGCATCAGCCCCAGCATTTT.

This chain connects TRBV3-1 (or the pseudogene TRBV3-2) to TRBJ2-2; D may be TRBD1 (5 bases). The V and J ends lost 6 bases and 2 bases respectively, with 13 bases between them. The CDR3 is made up of 15 amino acids. CDR1 is LGHDT and CDR2 is YNNKEL in the germline V gene (reference sequence). CDR3 sequence reads: CASSSNRINTGELFF. The CDR3, as DNA: TGTGCCAGCAGTAGCAACAGGATCAACACCGGGGAGCTGTTTTTT.